This T cell receptor (beta chain) derives from a study of T cell responses to AZD1222 COVID-19 vaccine. This clone was counted a few times. Method: immunoSEQ multiplex PCR; TCRdb's copy keeps in-frame clones and lacks some. The repertoire holds 95,000 to 150,000 clones, about nine tenths seen once, with approximately 7.9% in the top ten. Germline-derived CDR1 and CDR2 are WNHNN and SYGVQD (reference sequence). V lost 6 bases to trimming and J lost 4 bases, with 12 bases between them. The CDR3 contains 13 residues. V is TRBV10-1 and J is TRBJ1-1; perhaps TRBD1 as D (5 bases). The sequences come from peripheral blood, collected 28 days after the second AZD1222 dose. This receptor was taken from an adult who received the AZD1222 COVID-19 vaccine. In DNA, the CDR3 is TGCGCCAGCAGGACAGCTGGATCCACTGAAGCTTTCTTT. Amino acids: CASRTAGSTEAFF.